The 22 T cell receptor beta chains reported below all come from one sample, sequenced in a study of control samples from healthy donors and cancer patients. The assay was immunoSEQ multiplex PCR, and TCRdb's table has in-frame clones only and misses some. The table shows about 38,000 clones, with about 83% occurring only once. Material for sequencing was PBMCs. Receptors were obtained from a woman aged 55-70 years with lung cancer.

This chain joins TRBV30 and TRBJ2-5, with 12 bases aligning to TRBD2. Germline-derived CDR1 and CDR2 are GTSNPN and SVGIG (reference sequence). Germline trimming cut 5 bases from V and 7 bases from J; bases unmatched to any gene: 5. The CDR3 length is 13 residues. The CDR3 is CAWASGGGRTQYF. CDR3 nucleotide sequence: TGTGCCTGGGCTAGCGGGGGGGGGAGGACCCAGTACTTC.

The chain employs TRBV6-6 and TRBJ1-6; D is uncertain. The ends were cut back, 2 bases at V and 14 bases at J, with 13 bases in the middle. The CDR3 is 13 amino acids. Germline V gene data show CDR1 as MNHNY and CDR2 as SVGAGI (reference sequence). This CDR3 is CASSYAGRVALHF. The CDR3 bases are TGTGCCAGCAGTTACGCGGGGAGAGTAGCCCTCCACTTT.

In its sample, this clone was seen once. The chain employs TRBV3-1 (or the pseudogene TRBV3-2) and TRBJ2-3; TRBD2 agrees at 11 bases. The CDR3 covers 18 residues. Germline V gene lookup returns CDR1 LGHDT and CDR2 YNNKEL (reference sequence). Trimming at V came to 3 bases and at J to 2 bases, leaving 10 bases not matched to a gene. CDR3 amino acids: CASSQGSGRGGNTDTQYF. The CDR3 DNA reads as TGTGCCAGCAGCCAGGGTAGCGGGAGGGGCGGGAACACAGATACGCAGTATTTT.

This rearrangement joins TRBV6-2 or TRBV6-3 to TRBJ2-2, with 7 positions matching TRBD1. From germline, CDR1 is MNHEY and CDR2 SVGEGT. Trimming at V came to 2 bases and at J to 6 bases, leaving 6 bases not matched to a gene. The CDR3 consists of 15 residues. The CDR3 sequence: CASSYGQATAGELFF. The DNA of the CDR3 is TGTGCCAGCAGTTACGGACAGGCTACGGCCGGGGAGCTGTTTTTT.

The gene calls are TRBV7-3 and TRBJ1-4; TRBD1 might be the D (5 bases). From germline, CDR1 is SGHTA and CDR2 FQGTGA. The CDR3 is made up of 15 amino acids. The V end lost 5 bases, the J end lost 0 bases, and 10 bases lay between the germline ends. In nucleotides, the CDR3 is TGTGCCAGCAGCCAAACAGGAGCAACTAATGAAAAACTGTTTTTT. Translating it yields CASSQTGATNEKLFF.

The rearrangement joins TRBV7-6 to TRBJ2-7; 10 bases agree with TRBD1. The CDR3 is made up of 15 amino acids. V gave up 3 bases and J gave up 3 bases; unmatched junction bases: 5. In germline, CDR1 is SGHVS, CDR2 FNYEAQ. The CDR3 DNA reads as TGTGCCAGCAGCTTGGACGGGACAGGGGACTACGAGCAGTACTTC. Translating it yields CASSLDGTGDYEQYF.

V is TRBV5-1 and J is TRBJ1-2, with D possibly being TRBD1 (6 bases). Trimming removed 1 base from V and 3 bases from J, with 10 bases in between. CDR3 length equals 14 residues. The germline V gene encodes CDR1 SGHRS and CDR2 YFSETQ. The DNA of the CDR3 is TGCGCCAGCAGCTTGAGTACAGGGTACTATGGCTACACCTTC. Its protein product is CASSLSTGYYGYTF.

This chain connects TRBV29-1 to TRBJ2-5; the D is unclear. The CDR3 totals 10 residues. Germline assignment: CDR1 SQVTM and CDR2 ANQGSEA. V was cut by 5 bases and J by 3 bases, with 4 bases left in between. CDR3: CSVMKETQYF. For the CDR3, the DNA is TGCAGCGTTATGAAAGAGACCCAGTACTTC.

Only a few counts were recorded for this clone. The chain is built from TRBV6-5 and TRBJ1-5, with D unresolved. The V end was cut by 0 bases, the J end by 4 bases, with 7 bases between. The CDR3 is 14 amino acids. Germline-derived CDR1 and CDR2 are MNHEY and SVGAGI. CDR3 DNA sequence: TGTGCCAGCAGTTACTCCCCAGGAAATCAGCCCCAGCATTTT. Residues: CASSYSPGNQPQHF.

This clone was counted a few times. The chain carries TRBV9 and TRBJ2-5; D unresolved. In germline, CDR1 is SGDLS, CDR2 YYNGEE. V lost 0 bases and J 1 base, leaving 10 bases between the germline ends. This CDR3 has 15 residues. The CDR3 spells CASSVAVAAQETQYF. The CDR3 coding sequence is TGTGCCAGCAGCGTAGCTGTGGCAGCCCAAGAGACCCAGTACTTC.

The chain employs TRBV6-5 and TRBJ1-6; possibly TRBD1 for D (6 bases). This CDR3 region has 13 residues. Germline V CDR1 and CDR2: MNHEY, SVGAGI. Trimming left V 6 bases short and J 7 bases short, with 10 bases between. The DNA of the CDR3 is TGTGCCAGCAGCGGACAGACGAATTCACCCCTCCACTTT. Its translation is CASSGQTNSPLHF.

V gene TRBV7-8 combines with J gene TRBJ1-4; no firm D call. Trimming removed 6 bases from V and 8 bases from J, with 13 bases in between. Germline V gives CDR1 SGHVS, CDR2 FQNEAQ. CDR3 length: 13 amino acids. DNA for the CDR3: TGTGCCAGCAGTAGTGCAGTATACGAAAAACTGTTTTTT. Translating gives CASSSAVYEKLFF.

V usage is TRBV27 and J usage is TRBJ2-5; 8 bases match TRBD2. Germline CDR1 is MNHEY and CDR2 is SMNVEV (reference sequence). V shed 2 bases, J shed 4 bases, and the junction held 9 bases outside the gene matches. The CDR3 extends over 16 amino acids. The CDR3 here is CASSLRLSGGGETQYF. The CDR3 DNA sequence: TGTGCCAGCAGTTTACGCCTAAGCGGGGGTGGAGAGACCCAGTACTTC.

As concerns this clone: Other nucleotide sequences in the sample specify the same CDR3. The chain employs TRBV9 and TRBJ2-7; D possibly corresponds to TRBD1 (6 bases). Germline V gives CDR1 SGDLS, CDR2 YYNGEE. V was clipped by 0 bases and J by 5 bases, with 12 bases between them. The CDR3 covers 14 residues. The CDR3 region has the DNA TGTGCCAGCAGCGTAGGGGGGCGGGTGGACGAGCAGTACTTC. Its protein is CASSVGGRVDEQYF.

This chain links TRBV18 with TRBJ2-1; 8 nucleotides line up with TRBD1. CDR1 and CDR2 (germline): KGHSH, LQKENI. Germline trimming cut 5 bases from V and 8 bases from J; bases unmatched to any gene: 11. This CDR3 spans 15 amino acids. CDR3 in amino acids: CASSTRTGQGDEQFF. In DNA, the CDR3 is TGTGCCAGCTCAACCCGGACAGGGCAGGGAGATGAGCAGTTCTTC.

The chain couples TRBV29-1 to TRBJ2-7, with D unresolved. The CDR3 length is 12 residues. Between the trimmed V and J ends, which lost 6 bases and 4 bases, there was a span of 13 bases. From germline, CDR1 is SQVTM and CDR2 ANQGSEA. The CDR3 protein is CSVPTAGYEQYF. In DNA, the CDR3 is TGCAGCGTGCCGACGGCAGGATACGAGCAGTACTTC.

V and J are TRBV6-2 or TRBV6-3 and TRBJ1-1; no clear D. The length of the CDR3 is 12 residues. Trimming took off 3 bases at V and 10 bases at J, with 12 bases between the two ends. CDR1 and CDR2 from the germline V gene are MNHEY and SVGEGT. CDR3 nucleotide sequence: TGTGCCAGCAGTTATGAGGCAAGAGGAGCTTTCTTT. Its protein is CASSYEARGAFF.

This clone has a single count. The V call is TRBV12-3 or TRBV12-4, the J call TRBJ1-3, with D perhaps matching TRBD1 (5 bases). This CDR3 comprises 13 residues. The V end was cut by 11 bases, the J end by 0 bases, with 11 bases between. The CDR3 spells CAGRQNSGNTIYF. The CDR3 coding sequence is TGTGCCGGAAGACAGAACTCTGGAAACACCATATATTTT.

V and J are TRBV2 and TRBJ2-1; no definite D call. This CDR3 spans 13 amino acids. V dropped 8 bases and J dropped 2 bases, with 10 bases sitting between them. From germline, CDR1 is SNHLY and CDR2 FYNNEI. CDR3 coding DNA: TGTGCCAGCTGCCTTTGGGCCTACAATGAGCAGTTCTTC. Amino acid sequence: CASCLWAYNEQFF.

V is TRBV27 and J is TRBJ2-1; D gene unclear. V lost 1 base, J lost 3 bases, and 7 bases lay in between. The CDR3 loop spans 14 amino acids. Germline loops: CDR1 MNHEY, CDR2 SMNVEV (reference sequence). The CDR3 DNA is TGTGCCAGCAGTTTATTCCCCCTCTACAATGAGCAGTTCTTC. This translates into CASSLFPLYNEQFF.

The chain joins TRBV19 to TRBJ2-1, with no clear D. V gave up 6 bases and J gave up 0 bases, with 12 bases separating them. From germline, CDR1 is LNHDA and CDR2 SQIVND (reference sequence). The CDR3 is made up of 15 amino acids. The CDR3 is CASRAEQTSYNEQFF. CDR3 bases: TGTGCCAGTAGGGCAGAGCAAACCTCCTACAATGAGCAGTTCTTC.

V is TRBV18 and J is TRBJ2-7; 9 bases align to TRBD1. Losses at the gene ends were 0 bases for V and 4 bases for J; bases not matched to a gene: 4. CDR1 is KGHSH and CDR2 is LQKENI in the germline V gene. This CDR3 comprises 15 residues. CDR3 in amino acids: CASSPPGQGMYEQYF. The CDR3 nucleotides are TGTGCCAGCTCACCACCGGGACAGGGAATGTACGAGCAGTACTTC.